This TCR beta chain was sequenced during a study of regulatory T cells in long-lasting Graves disease. Combining iRepertoire HTBI primers with Arm-PCR of CDR3 regions, the authors built TCR beta libraries. TCRdb recomputed calls from the multiplex PCR reads with MiXCR, one row per CDR3 protein. The table records approximately 360,000 distinct CDR3 sequences, more than 20% of them present only once. As to time point: persistent/refractory GD, antithyroid drugs over 5 years with positive TRAb. From PBMCs, RNA was extracted and then used to make the TCR library. Patient provenance is recorded as an endocrinology department in Xi'an, China. This clonotype was recorded at least ten times. Its antigen is currently unknown. Germline V CDR1 and CDR2: MNHNS, SASEGT. V gave up 0 bases and J gave up 2 bases, with 17 bases separating them. CDR3 size: 17 residues. Study outcomes and limitations: Those with persistent Graves' had less TCR diversity than newly diagnosed patients. There were preferences for TRBV28, TRBJ1-2 and TRBJ2-5 in persistent disease. No thyroid tissue was studied; the work used peripheral blood only.

Sequences were derived from peripheral blood mononuclear cells (PBMCs), sampled when the disease was refractory, from a patient treated with antithyroid drugs. This clonotype was obtained from a woman aged 40 to 50 with Graves disease. The chain links TRBV6-1 to TRBJ2-7; D may be TRBD2 (6 bases). CDR3 loop: CASSEAGIGTYPYEQYF. The CDR3 bases are TGTGCCAGCAGTGAAGCCGGAATTGGGACTTACCCCTACGAGCAGTACTTC.